This is a list of T cell receptor beta chains from one sample in a study of T-cell reconstitution after alpha-beta-depleted transplantation in children. TCRdb analysed the PCR reads with MiXCR anew, one entry per CDR3 protein. The top ten clones hold 2.5% to 3.5% of a sample with just under 550,000 distinct CDR3 sequences, around 19% of them seen once. The input for sequencing was PBMCs from the stem cell graft donor, taken from the stem cell graft. The origin of the receptors is a human donor who donated a stem cell graft to a child with acute lymphoblastic leukemia. CDR3s include the opening cysteine and the closing phenylalanine or tryptophan. D genes are given only for firm matches. Clone size is given for some rows only: seen once, a few or many times, or a class if the clone is expanded.

v_call,d_call,j_call,clone_size,cdr3_nt,cdr3_aa
TRBV15,NA,TRBJ2-2,few,TGTGCCACCAGCAGGGAAGACACCGGGGAGCTGTTTTTT,CATSREDTGELFF
TRBV20-1,TRBD1,TRBJ1-3,few,TGCAGTGCTAGAGTTCCGTACAGGGGTTCTGGAAACACCATATATTTT,CSARVPYRGSGNTIYF
TRBV21-1,NA,TRBJ2-3,NA,TGTGCCAGCAGCAAAGAAAGGGGGCGCGGTACAGATACGCAGTATTTT,CASSKERGRGTDTQYF
TRBV3-1,TRBD2,TRBJ2-1,NA,TGTGCCAGCAGCCACCTTTATAGCGGGAGGGCCCCGGATGAGCAGTTCTTC,CASSHLYSGRAPDEQFF
TRBV5-1,TRBD2,TRBJ2-4,NA,TGCGCCAGCAGCCCGGGACTAGCGGGAGGGCGGAGGAACATTCAGTACTTC,CASSPGLAGGRRNIQYF
TRBV7-9,NA,TRBJ1-2,NA,TGTGCCAGCAGCTTAGTGAACAACAACTATGGCTACACCTTC,CASSLVNNNYGYTF
TRBV5-1,NA,TRBJ2-7,few,TGCGCCAGCGGTGGACGGCAGTCCTACGAGCAGTACTTC,CASGGRQSYEQYF
TRBV12-3/TRBV12-4,NA,TRBJ2-3,few,TGTGCCAGCAGTTTAGGCTATTATACGCAGTATTTT,CASSLGYYTQYF
TRBV24-1,TRBD2,TRBJ2-5,NA,TGTGCCACCAGTGATCCTCTCACGGGGGGAGAGACCCAGTACTTC,CATSDPLTGGETQYF
TRBV6-2/TRBV6-3,NA,TRBJ2-7,NA,TGTGCCACCAGAGCGACTCGCTCCTACGAGCAGTACTTC,CATRATRSYEQYF
TRBV10-1,NA,TRBJ2-1,few,TGCGCCAGCAGTGAGCAACAGGTGACCCTAAATGTTGAGGAGCAGTTCTTC,CASSEQQVTLNVEEQFF
TRBV7-9,NA,TRBJ2-3,few,TGTGCCAGCAGCTTTGGGATTCCTAAAGGGTTACGTGGGACGCAGTATTTT,CASSFGIPKGLRGTQYF
TRBV2,NA,TRBJ2-1,few,TGTGCCAGCAGTCGTCCCCCTGAAGGTGTCGAGCAGTTCTTC,CASSRPPEGVEQFF
TRBV4-1,TRBD1,TRBJ1-1,few,TGCGCCAGCAGCCAGGGTCCCTACAGGGGCGGCGAAGCTTTCTTT,CASSQGPYRGGEAFF
TRBV20-1,NA,TRBJ2-7,NA,TGCAGTGCTACCGTAAATTCGGGGGCGAGCTACGAGCAGTACTTC,CSATVNSGASYEQYF
TRBV12-3/TRBV12-4,TRBD1,TRBJ1-2,NA,TGTGCCAGCGCACCCGGGGACAGGGTGGACTATGGCTACACCTTC,CASAPGDRVDYGYTF
TRBV18,NA,TRBJ2-1,NA,TGTGCCAGCTCACCACTGGCGGACTCCTACAATGAGCAGTTCTTC,CASSPLADSYNEQFF
TRBV12-3/TRBV12-4,NA,TRBJ2-7,few,TGTGCCAGCAGTTTAAGGGATCTAGGGGCTCAAGGCGAGCAGTACTTC,CASSLRDLGAQGEQYF
TRBV5-1,NA,TRBJ1-1,NA,TGCGCCAGCAGCTCCTTTACAGGGTACCTTGAAGCTTTCTTT,CASSSFTGYLEAFF
TRBV7-9,NA,TRBJ1-1,few,TGTGCCAGCAGCTTTGTTGACACTGAAGCTTTCTTT,CASSFVDTEAFF
TRBV6-5,TRBD1,TRBJ1-5,few,TGTGCCAGCAGTTACAGTACAGGGGGCGGTCAGCCCCAGCATTTT,CASSYSTGGGQPQHF
TRBV29-1,NA,TRBJ1-1,NA,TGCAGCGCGTCCTTTATGAACACTGAAGCTTTCTTT,CSASFMNTEAFF
TRBV3-1,NA,TRBJ1-3,few,TGTGCCAGCAGCTTACGGACAGTGGGAAACACCATATATTTT,CASSLRTVGNTIYF
TRBV20-1,TRBD2,TRBJ2-7,NA,TGCAGTGCTAGACCTTCTAGCGGGAGCTCCTACGAGCAGTACTTC,CSARPSSGSSYEQYF
TRBV19,NA,TRBJ2-3,few,TGTGCCAGTTCGGGCGGAGGCCCCACAGATACGCAGTATTTT,CASSGGGPTDTQYF
TRBV19,NA,TRBJ1-2,few,TGTGCCAGTAGTATAGCCTCAGACATGGATGGCTACACCTTC,CASSIASDMDGYTF
TRBV15,TRBD1,TRBJ2-2,NA,TGTGCCACCAGCAGAGATAGGGGACAGGGGAGATCCGGGGAGCTGTTTTTT,CATSRDRGQGRSGELFF